The entry below gives a single T cell receptor (beta chain) sequence along with its context. Its cognate antigen has yet to be identified. No base quality information exists; no much larger clone differs at one position. The sample comes from a study of T-cell reconstitution after alpha-beta-depleted transplantation in children (dated by TCRdb to the mid-2010s). Regarding the research as a whole: Using TCR repertoire profiling, the study followed T-cell immune reconstitution in a quantitative way in children after TCRalphabeta/CD19-depleted allogeneic hematopoietic cell transplantation. Broad study findings and their caveats: In some patients, high TCRbeta diversity at day 60 was attributed to recipient T cells and intrathymic progenitors that had survived conditioning. About two months after transplant, the apparently early recovery of alphabetaT-cell counts reportedly depended on just several hundred clones that had expanded rapidly and came from non-depleted graft cells. Over subsequent months, a decline in hyperexpanded clone frequencies was noted, and after one year, T-cell counts and TCRbeta diversity were mostly ascribed to newly produced T cells.

The library was made by PCR. The run used an Illumina HiSeq 2500. TCR library preparation used molecular barcoding, with unique molecular identifiers applied to normalize quantification of the TCRbeta repertoire. TCRdb reprocessed the public reads (quality trimming at Q25 with fastp, clone calling with MiXCR) and kept in-frame beta chains. All rows with the same CDR3 protein become a single entry with the most common DNA and genes. This sample lists about 200,000 distinct CDR3 sequences; approximately 8% were detected once. Of the sample, 35% to 40% is held by the ten largest clones. What the treatment or condition label conveys for this sample: allogeneic hematopoietic cell transplantation with graft depleted of TCRalphabeta T cells and CD19 B cells. Transplant recipients were children who received TCRalphabeta/CD19-depleted allogeneic hematopoietic cell grafts. From the germline V gene (reference sequence), CDR1 is LNHNV and CDR2 is YYDKDF. Reading from cysteine to phenylalanine, the CDR3 counts 13 amino acids. The read is trimmed to its CDR3 DNA, 39 bases read in frame from base 1. The germline V and J ends show losses of 3 bases and 4 bases respectively, and no gene match explains 1 base of the junction.

The rearrangement combines TRBV15 with TRBJ2-5, with 8 middle bases fitting TRBD1. Sequences were derived from PBMCs, mostly from graft donor cells, sampled 360 days after TCRalphabeta/CD19-depleted stem cell transplant. The sequence came from a male patient under 10 years old who had a stem cell transplant for acute myeloid leukemia, so the T cells may come from the graft donor. The CDR3 region: CATSSGQGETQYF. The nucleotide sequence reads as follows: TGTGCCACCAGCAGCGGACAGGGAGAGACCCAGTACTTC. Beyond the CDR3, the reference TRBV15 and TRBJ2-5 genes provide the residues; the full variable domain reads: DAMVIQNPRYQVTQFGKPVTLSCSQTLNHNVMYWYQQKSSQAPKLLFHYYDKDFNNEADTPDNFQSRRPNTSFCFLDIRSPGLGDTAMYLCATSSGQGETQYFGPGTRLLVL.